The 22 T cell receptor beta chains in this list originate from one sample, sequenced in a study of blood T cell repertoires in COVID-19. Sequencing was performed with immunoSEQ multiplex PCR; in TCRdb, only in-frame clones are kept and a portion is missing. The sample holds 300,000 or so clones; 87% are singletons and the top ten take over 0.8%. Sequences were obtained from PBMCs or T cells enriched from blood (not recorded which). These receptors came from a woman in her twenties or thirties who had recovered from COVID-19.

The V call is TRBV3-1 (or the pseudogene TRBV3-2), the J call TRBJ2-7; tentative D call: TRBD2 (6 bases). Trimming took off 4 bases at V and 5 bases at J, with 18 bases between the two ends. The CDR3 covers 15 residues. Germline CDR1 and CDR2: LGHDT and YNNKEL (reference sequence). The chain's CDR3 is CASSLEGGPRDEQYF. The CDR3 DNA reads TGTGCCAGCAGCCTAGAGGGAGGACCTCGGGACGAGCAGTACTTC.

This sequence joins TRBV4-1 and TRBJ1-1, with D maybe TRBD1 (6 bases). The CDR3 is 16 residues long. CDR1 and CDR2 from the germline V gene are MGHRA and YSYEKL. The V gene lost 2 bases and the J gene lost 5 bases, with 18 bases spanning the gap. The CDR3 DNA follows: TGCGCCAGCAGCCAAATTACAGGGAGCAAATGGACTGAAGCTTTCTTT. This translates into CASSQITGSKWTEAFF.

The chain recombines TRBV18 with TRBJ2-5; perhaps TRBD1 as D (6 bases). CDR3 size: 13 residues. The germline CDR1 and CDR2 sequences are KGHSH and LQKENI. The V end lost 6 bases, the J end lost 5 bases, and 13 bases lay between the germline ends. DNA of the CDR3: TGTGCCAGCTCGAGCGGACAGTTGGAGACCCAGTACTTC. Protein sequence: CASSSGQLETQYF. The full variable domain, with the rest looked up from reference TRBV18 and TRBJ2-5, is NAGVMQNPRHLVRRRGQEARLRCSPMKGHSHVYWYRQLPEEGLKFMVYLQKENIIDESGMPKERFSAEFPKEGPSILRIQQVVRGDSAAYFCASSSGQLETQYFGPGTRLLVL.

CDR3 residues: CSVGTVGGTEAFF. As DNA, the CDR3 is TGCAGCGTAGGGACAGTCGGTGGCACTGAAGCTTTCTTT. The rearrangement joins TRBV29-1 to TRBJ1-1; 7 bases agree with TRBD1. Germline loops: CDR1 SQVTM, CDR2 ANQGSEA. With V trimmed by 6 bases and J by 4 bases, 8 bases remained unmatched. The CDR3 length is 13 residues. The variable domain in full, with the rest retrieved from reference TRBV29-1 and TRBJ1-1, is SAVISQKPSRDICQRGTSLTIQCQVDSQVTMMFWYRQQPGQSLTLIATANQGSEATYESGFVIDKFPISRPNLTFSTLTVSNMSPEDSSIYLCSVGTVGGTEAFFGQGTRLTVV.

The chain recombines TRBV3-1 (or the pseudogene TRBV3-2) with TRBJ2-2; tentative D call: TRBD2 (5 bases). Germline loops: CDR1 LGHDT, CDR2 YNNKEL (reference sequence). CDR3 length equals 14 residues. The V gene lost 1 base and the J gene lost 7 bases, with 10 bases spanning the gap. The CDR3 loop is CASSQGWENGELFF. CDR3 in DNA: TGTGCCAGCAGCCAAGGCTGGGAGAACGGGGAGCTGTTTTTT.

This chain connects TRBV28 to TRBJ1-2; 7 nucleotides agree with TRBD1. This CDR3 contains 14 residues. J gave up 5 bases and V 9 bases, and 12 bases lay outside the gene matches. Germline-derived CDR1 and CDR2 are MDHEN and SYDVKM. DNA for the CDR3: TGTGCCAGTTGGGGGCCCCAGGGGGGATATGGCTACACCTTC. Its protein product is CASWGPQGGYGYTF.

The V and J genes are TRBV2 and TRBJ2-1; a possible D gene is TRBD2 (5 bases). The V gene's germline CDR1 is SNHLY and CDR2 FYNNEI. Trimming shortened V by 8 bases and J by 0 bases, and 8 bases separated the two germline ends. The CDR3 is 13 amino acids. The CDR3 DNA sequence: TGTGCCAGCGAAGGGAGCTCCTACAATGAGCAGTTCTTC. It translates to CASEGSSYNEQFF.

This chain uses TRBV29-1 with TRBJ2-1, with a tentative D call TRBD1 (5 bases). This CDR3 comprises 12 residues. V shed 7 bases and J shed 7 bases, with 14 bases lying between them. Germline V gives CDR1 SQVTM, CDR2 ANQGSEA. In DNA, the CDR3 is TGCAGCGCTGATATCAGGGTAAATGAGCAGTTCTTC. It specifies CSADIRVNEQFF.

This clone was seen only once. V gene TRBV7-8 combines with J gene TRBJ1-5; the D is unclear. Per germline, CDR1 SGHVS and CDR2 FQNEAQ. This CDR3 is 15 amino acids long. Trimming cost V 1 base and J 7 bases, with 14 bases left between them. The CDR3 is CASSLGRTVGQPQHF. CDR3 DNA sequence: TGTGCCAGCAGCTTAGGGAGGACCGTAGGGCAGCCCCAGCATTTT.

The V call is TRBV2, the J call TRBJ2-1, with D maybe TRBD2 (6 bases). The CDR3 loop spans 15 amino acids. Trimming left V 7 bases short and J 1 base short, with 14 bases between. Germline V gene sequence: CDR1 SNHLY, CDR2 FYNNEI. This chain's CDR3 is CASIGGAGSYNEQFF. The CDR3 region has the DNA TGTGCCAGCATTGGAGGGGCAGGGTCCTACAATGAGCAGTTCTTC.

The chain employs TRBV6-5 and TRBJ1-2; perhaps TRBD1 as D (5 bases). V lost 1 base, J lost 7 bases, and 7 bases lay in between. The CDR3 extends over 12 amino acids. Per the germline V gene, CDR1 is MNHEY and CDR2 is SVGAGI. Here the CDR3 reads CASSYFGGGYTF. The DNA of the CDR3 is TGTGCCAGCAGTTACTTCGGGGGTGGCTACACCTTC.

The sample holds one count of this clone. The rearrangement joins TRBV28 to TRBJ2-1; 9 bases match TRBD1. In germline, CDR1 is MDHEN, CDR2 SYDVKM. Trimming removed 5 bases from V and 8 bases from J; junction bases left unmatched: 7. The CDR3 covers 14 residues. The DNA for the CDR3 is TGTGCCAGCAGTCGACCAACAGGGGGCGATGAGCAGTTCTTC. Amino acid sequence: CASSRPTGGDEQFF.

CDR3 region: CATSDAGGTGTEAFF. The CDR3 region has the DNA TGTGCCACCAGTGACGCGGGGGGTACGGGCACTGAAGCTTTCTTT. This chain links TRBV24-1 with TRBJ1-1; perhaps TRBD1 as D (5 bases). CDR3 length equals 15 residues. Trimming pared 4 bases from V and 4 bases from J, leaving 15 bases between. Per the germline V gene, CDR1 is KGHDR and CDR2 is SFDVKD.

This clone has only a few counts. This chain connects TRBV5-1 to TRBJ1-4; 7 nucleotides match TRBD1. There are 16 residues in the CDR3. V dropped 4 bases and J dropped 7; count of bases not matched to a gene: 13. CDR1 and CDR2 (germline): SGHRS, YFSETQ. CDR3 in amino acids: CASSTETGKASEKLFF. DNA for the CDR3: TGCGCCAGCAGCACAGAGACAGGGAAGGCTTCTGAAAAACTGTTTTTT.

This rearrangement joins TRBV4-3 to TRBJ2-7; the match to TRBD2 covers 8 bases. Germline trimming cut 1 base from V and 3 bases from J; bases unmatched to any gene: 2. The germline gives CDR1 LGHNA, CDR2 YSLEER. The CDR3 is 14 residues long. The CDR3 reads CASSQGAGGYEQYF. DNA of the CDR3: TGCGCCAGCAGCCAAGGTGCGGGGGGCTACGAGCAGTACTTC.

V is TRBV28 and J is TRBJ2-3, with a possible D match to TRBD2 (6 bases). Germline V gives CDR1 MDHEN, CDR2 SYDVKM. V dropped 6 bases and J dropped 0 bases, with 10 bases sitting between them. The CDR3 consists of 14 residues. The CDR3 DNA reads as TGTGCCAGCAGCCGGGGGACTAGCACAGATACGCAGTATTTT. It codes for CASSRGTSTDTQYF.

In DNA form, the CDR3 reads TGTGCCAGCAGCACAAACAACGAGCAGTACTTC. Protein product: CASSTNNEQYF. The chain couples TRBV7-9 to TRBJ2-7; D call uncertain. CDR3 length equals 11 residues. CDR1 is SEHNR, CDR2 FQNEAQ, per germline (reference sequence). V was clipped by 5 bases and J by 5 bases, with 7 bases between them. The full variable domain, in which reference TRBV7-9 and TRBJ2-7 provide the parts outside the CDR3, is DTGVSQNPRHKITKRGQNVTFRCDPISEHNRLYWYRQTLGQGPEFLTYFQNEAQLEKSRLLSDRFSAERPKGSFSTLEIQRTEQGDSAMYLCASSTNNEQYFGPGTRLTVT.

The chain employs TRBV7-2 and TRBJ2-3; the D gene is possibly TRBD1 (6 bases). V lost 4 bases, J lost 3 bases, and 14 bases lay in between. The germline V gene has CDR1 SGHTA and CDR2 FQGNSA. This CDR3 is 15 amino acids long. The CDR3 sequence is CASSSQGSRTDTQYF. CDR3 DNA sequence: TGTGCCAGCAGCTCTCAGGGGTCTAGGACAGATACGCAGTATTTT.

The gene calls are TRBV19 and TRBJ2-3, with D possibly matching TRBD2 (7 bases). CDR1 and CDR2 (germline): LNHDA, SQIVND (reference sequence). V gave up 3 bases and J gave up 4 bases, with 14 bases separating them. The CDR3 contains 15 residues. Written as DNA, the CDR3 is TGTGCCAGTAGTATCGCGGGGGCAGGAGCAGATACGCAGTATTTT. Translated, it gives CASSIAGAGADTQYF.

Details on this clone: The identical CDR3 is also encoded by other nucleotide sequences in the sample. The chain has TRBV28 and TRBJ1-4, with 7 bases matching TRBD1. The CDR3 is 14 residues long. Germline assignment: CDR1 MDHEN and CDR2 SYDVKM. Losses at the gene ends were 5 bases for V and 1 base for J; bases not matched to a gene: 1. CDR3 bases: TGTGCCAGCAGTCAGGGGGGAACTAATGAAAAACTGTTTTTT. Residues: CASSQGGTNEKLFF.

V and J are TRBV11-1 and TRBJ1-2; D gene uncertain. V lost 3 bases and J lost 10, with 15 bases in between. The CDR3 totals 13 residues. Germline V gene lookup returns CDR1 SGHAT and CDR2 FQDESV (reference sequence). CDR3 coding DNA: TGTGCCAGCAGCTTTGCGGGAGGGATGAACTACACCTTC. Translating gives CASSFAGGMNYTF.

This clone turned up a few times. This chain links TRBV23-1 with TRBJ1-3; 7 bases map to TRBD1. TRBV23-1 is reported as an ORF; its role is uncertain. The CDR3 extends over 16 amino acids. The V segment lost 6 bases and the J segment 4 bases; nucleotides outside the gene matches: 12. The CDR3 bases are TGCGCCAGCAGGACCTTACGACAGGGAGGAGGAAACACCATATATTTT. Amino acids: CASRTLRQGGGNTIYF.